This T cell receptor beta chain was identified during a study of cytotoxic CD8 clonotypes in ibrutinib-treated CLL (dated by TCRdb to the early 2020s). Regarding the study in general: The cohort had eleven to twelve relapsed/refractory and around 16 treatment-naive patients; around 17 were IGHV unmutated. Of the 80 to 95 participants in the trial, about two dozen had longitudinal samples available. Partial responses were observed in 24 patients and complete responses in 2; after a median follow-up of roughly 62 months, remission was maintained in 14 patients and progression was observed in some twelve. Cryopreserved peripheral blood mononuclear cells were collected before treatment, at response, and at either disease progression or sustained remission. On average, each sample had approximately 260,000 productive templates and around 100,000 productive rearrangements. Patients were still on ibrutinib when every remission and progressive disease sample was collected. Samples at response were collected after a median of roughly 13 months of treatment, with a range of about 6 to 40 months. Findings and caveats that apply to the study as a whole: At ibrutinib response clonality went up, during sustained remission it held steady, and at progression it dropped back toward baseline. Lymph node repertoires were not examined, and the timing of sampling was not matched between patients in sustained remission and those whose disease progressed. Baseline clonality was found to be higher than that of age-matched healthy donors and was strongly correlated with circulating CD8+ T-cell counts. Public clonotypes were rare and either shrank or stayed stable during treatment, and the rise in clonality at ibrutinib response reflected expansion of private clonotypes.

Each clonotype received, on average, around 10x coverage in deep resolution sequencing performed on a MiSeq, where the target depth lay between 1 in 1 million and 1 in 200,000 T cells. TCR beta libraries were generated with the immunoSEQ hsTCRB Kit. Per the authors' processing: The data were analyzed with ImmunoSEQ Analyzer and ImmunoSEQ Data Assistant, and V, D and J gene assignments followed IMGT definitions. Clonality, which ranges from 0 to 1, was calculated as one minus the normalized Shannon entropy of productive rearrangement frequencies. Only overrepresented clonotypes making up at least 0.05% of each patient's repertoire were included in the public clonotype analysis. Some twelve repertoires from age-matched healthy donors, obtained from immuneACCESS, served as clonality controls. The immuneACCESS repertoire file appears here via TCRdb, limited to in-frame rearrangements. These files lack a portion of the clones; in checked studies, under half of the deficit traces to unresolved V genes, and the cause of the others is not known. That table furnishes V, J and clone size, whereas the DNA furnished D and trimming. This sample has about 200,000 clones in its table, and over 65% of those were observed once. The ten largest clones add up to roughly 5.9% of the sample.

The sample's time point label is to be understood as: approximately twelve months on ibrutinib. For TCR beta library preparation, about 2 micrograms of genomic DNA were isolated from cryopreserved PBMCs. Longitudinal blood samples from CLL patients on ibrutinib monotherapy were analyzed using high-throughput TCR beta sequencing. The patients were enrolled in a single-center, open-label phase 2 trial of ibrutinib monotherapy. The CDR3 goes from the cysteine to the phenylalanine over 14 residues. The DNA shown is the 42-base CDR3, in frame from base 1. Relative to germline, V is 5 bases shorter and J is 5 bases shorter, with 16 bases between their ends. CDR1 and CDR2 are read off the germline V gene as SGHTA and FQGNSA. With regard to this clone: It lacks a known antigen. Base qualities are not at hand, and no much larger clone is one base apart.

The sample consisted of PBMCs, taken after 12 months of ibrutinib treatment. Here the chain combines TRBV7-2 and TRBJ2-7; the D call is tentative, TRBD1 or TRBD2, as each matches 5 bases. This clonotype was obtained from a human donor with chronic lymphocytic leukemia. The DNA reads TGTGCCAGCAGCCCTGTGGGGGTACGGAACGAGCAGTACTTC. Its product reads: CASSPVGVRNEQYF.